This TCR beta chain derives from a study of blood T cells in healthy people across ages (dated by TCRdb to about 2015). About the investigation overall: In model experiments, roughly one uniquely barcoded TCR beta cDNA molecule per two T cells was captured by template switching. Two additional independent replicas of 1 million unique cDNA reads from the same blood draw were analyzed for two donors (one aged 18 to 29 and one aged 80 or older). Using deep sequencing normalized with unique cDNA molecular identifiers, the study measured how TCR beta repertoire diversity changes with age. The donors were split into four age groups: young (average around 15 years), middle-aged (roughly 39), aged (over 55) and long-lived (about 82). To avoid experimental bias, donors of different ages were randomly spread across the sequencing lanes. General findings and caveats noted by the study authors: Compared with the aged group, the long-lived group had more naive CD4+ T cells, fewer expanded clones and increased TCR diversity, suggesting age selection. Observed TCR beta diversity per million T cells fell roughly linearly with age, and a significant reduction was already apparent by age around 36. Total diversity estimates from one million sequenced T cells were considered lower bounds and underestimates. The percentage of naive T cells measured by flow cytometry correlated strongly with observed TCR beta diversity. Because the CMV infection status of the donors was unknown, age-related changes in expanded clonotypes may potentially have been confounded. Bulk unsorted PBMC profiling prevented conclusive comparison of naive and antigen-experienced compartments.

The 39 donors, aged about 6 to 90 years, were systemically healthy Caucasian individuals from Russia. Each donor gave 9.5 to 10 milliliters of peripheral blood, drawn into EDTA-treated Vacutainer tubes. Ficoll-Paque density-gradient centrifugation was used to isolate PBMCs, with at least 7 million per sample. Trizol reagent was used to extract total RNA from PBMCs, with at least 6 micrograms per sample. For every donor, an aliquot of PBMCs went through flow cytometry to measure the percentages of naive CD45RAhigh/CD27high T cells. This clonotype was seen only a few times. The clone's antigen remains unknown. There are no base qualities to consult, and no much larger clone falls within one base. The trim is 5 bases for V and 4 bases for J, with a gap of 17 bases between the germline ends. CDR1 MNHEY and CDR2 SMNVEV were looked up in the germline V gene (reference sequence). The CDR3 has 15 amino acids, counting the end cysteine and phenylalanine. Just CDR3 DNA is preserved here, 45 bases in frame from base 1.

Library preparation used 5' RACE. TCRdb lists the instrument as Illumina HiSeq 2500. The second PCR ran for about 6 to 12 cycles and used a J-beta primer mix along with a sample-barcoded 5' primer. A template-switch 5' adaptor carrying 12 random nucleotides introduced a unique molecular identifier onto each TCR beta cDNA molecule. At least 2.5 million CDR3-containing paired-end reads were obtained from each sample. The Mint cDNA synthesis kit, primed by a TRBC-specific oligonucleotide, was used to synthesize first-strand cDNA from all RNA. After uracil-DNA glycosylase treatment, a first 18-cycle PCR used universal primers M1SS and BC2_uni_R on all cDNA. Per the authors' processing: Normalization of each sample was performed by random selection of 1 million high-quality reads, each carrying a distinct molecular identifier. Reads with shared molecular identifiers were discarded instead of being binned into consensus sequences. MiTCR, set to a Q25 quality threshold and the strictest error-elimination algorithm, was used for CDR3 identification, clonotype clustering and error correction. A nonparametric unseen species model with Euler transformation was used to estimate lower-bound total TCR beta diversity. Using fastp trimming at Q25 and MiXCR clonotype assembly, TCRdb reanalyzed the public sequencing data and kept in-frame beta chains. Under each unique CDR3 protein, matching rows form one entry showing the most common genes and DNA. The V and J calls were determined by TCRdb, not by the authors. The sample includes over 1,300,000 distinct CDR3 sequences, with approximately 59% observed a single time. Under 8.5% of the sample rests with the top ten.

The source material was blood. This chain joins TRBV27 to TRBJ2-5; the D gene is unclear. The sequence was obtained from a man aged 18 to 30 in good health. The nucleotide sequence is TGTGCCAGCAGTACTCGGACCCGAGGAGTAGAGACCCAGTACTTC. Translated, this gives CASSTRTRGVETQYF.